The 8 T cell receptor beta chains below were found in one sample sequenced in a study of shared clonotypes between healthy human individuals. Method: immunoSEQ multiplex PCR; TCRdb's copy keeps in-frame clones and lacks some. The sample yields fewer than 2.5 million clones, 80% to 95% seen once. Sequencing was performed on naive CD4+ T cells from PBMCs. The subset is: CD45RA+ positively selected. These receptors originate from a man aged 18 to 29 in good health. Some clones in this sample may be carry-over from other donors' samples.

The genes are TRBV2 and TRBJ2-2; maybe TRBD2 (6 bases). From germline, CDR1 is SNHLY and CDR2 FYNNEI. CDR3 size: 15 residues. The ends were cut back, 4 bases at V and 4 bases at J, with 13 bases in the middle. CDR3 nucleotide sequence: TGTGCCAGCAGTGTCCGGGAGAGTAGCACCGGGGAGCTGTTTTTT. It codes for CASSVRESSTGELFF. Supplemented by reference TRBV2 and TRBJ2-2, the full variable domain reads EPEVTQTPSHQVTQMGQEVILRCVPISNHLYFYWYRQILGQKVEFLVSFYNNEISEKSEIFDDQFSVERPDGSNFTLKIRSTKLEDSAMYFCASSVRESSTGELFFGEGSRLTVL.

The V call is TRBV30, the J call TRBJ2-3; D is unresolved. Trimming stripped 5 bases from V and 0 bases from J, with 9 bases between. This CDR3 has 13 residues. Germline CDR1 reads GTSNPN; CDR2 reads SVGIG (reference sequence). The CDR3 loop is CAWDGPSTDTQYF. The DNA for the CDR3 is TGTGCCTGGGACGGACCTAGCACAGATACGCAGTATTTT.

The chain joins TRBV14 to TRBJ2-3, with 10 bases aligning to TRBD2. CDR1 and CDR2 from the germline V gene are SGHDN and FVKESK. V lost 2 bases to trimming and J lost 6 bases; unmatched junction nucleotides: 5. This CDR3 comprises 15 residues. For the CDR3, the DNA is TGTGCCAGCAGCCAATATTTAGCGGGAGGTGATACGCAGTATTTT. This sequence encodes CASSQYLAGGDTQYF.

The genes are TRBV18 and TRBJ2-3; 7 bases line up with TRBD2. This CDR3 region has 21 residues. CDR1 KGHSH and CDR2 LQKENI come from the germline V gene. The V segment lost 3 bases and the J segment 4 bases; nucleotides outside the gene matches: 25. CDR3 in amino acids: CASSPQPRANLAEWKSDTQYF. The CDR3 region has the DNA TGTGCCAGCTCACCCCAACCCCGAGCGAATCTAGCGGAGTGGAAGTCAGATACGCAGTATTTT.

V usage is TRBV5-1 and J usage is TRBJ2-2; D is uncertain. The CDR3 has 14 residues. Germline-derived CDR1 and CDR2 are SGHRS and YFSETQ. V dropped 4 bases and J dropped 4 bases, with 11 bases sitting between them. DNA of the CDR3: TGCGCCAGCAGCAGGGCCCCCGGCACCGGGGAGCTGTTTTTT. Translated, it gives CASSRAPGTGELFF.

This clone was observed once. The rearrangement uses TRBV5-1 and TRBJ1-1; 9 positions agree with TRBD1. V trimming: 4 bases; J trimming: 4 bases; junction bases outside the gene matches: 8. CDR3 length: 15 amino acids. CDR1 is SGHRS, CDR2 YFSETQ, per germline. CDR3 in amino acids: CASSATGGGGTEAFF. The CDR3, as DNA: TGCGCCAGCAGCGCGACAGGGGGAGGCGGCACTGAAGCTTTCTTT.

This clone appeared once. V gene TRBV6-6 combines with J gene TRBJ2-3; the match to TRBD1 covers 8 bases. The CDR3 is 15 residues long. V shed 8 bases and J 3 bases; nucleotides not matched to a gene: 10. The germline V gene encodes CDR1 MNHNY and CDR2 SVGAGI (reference sequence). The CDR3 region is CASLKDRGRTDTQYF. CDR3 nucleotides: TGTGCCAGCCTGAAAGACAGGGGACGGACAGATACGCAGTATTTT.

The J gene is TRBJ2-7, the V gene TRBV6-5; D unresolved. V shed 6 bases and J shed 2 bases, with 14 bases lying between them. Germline lookup yields CDR1 MNHEY and CDR2 SVGAGI. There are 14 residues in the CDR3. The CDR3 protein is CASRLRLVTYEQYF. CDR3 in DNA: TGTGCCAGCAGGCTCCGCCTAGTGACCTACGAGCAGTACTTC.